The clone carrying this T cell receptor (beta chain) was picked up many times. The antigen remains unidentified. Germline CDR1 is MDHEN and CDR2 is SYDVKM. CDR3 length: 14 amino acids. V was cut by 3 bases and J by 3 bases, with 11 bases left in between. This entry belongs to a study of beta chain features in type 1 diabetes. Findings and caveats of the study: All four CD4+ subsets from Type 1 diabetes patients carried moderately but significantly shorter TCRB CDR3s.

cDNA synthesis used the whole RNA isolate, giving expressed TCRB sequences. The repertoire was sequenced with immunoSEQ multiplex PCR; TCRdb's copy has only in-frame clones and lacks some. The sample has nearly 350,000 clones; roughly 9% are singletons. The receptor was derived from a young man with type 1 diabetes. This rearrangement joins TRBV28 to TRBJ1-2, with D possibly being TRBD1 (6 bases). The sample comprised central memory CD4+ T cells from blood. CDR3 DNA: TGTGCCAGCAGTTTCCTGGACAGTTACTATGGCTACACCTTC. Amino acid sequence: CASSFLDSYYGYTF.